These 31 T cell receptor beta chains originate from one sample sequenced in a study of OX40 agonist ivuxolimab in advanced cancers. Profiling relied on immunoSEQ multiplex PCR, and the TCRdb table lists in-frame clones only, not all of them. The sample lists about 88,000 clones, approximately 85% occurring once. Specimen: CD4+ or CD8+ T cells sorted from blood, collected in a trial of the OX40 agonist ivuxolimab. Source of these receptors: an adult with an advanced solid tumor such as melanoma, head and neck, liver or kidney cancer.

The chain employs TRBV10-1 and TRBJ1-5; TRBD1 matches at 7 bases. CDR3 length: 16 residues. Germline V lookup: CDR1 WNHNN, CDR2 SYGVQD (reference sequence). J lost 4 bases, V lost 0 bases, and 6 bases had no gene match. The CDR3 loop reads CASSESFGTENQPQHF. CDR3 nucleotides: TGCGCCAGCAGTGAGTCATTCGGGACAGAGAATCAGCCCCAGCATTTT.

This clone was counted between two and nine times. The rearrangement joins TRBV7-2 to TRBJ2-2; TRBD2 matches 8 bases. Germline CDR1 reads SGHTA; CDR2 reads FQGNSA. V dropped 5 bases and J dropped 7; count of bases not matched to a gene: 6. The CDR3 is made up of 14 amino acids. CDR3 sequence reads: CASSLSGRIGELFF. DNA of the CDR3: TGTGCCAGCAGCCTAAGCGGGAGAATCGGGGAGCTGTTTTTT.

The gene calls are TRBV19 and TRBJ2-1, with 7 bases identical to TRBD1. This CDR3 comprises 15 residues. Germline V gene data show CDR1 as LNHDA and CDR2 as SQIVND (reference sequence). The J segment lost 7 bases and the V segment lost 2 bases, leaving 8 bases of the junction unmatched. In DNA, the CDR3 is TGTGCCAGTAGTATAAACAGGGGCGCGGGTAATGAGCAGTTCTTC. Translation gives CASSINRGAGNEQFF.

The chain is built from TRBV28 and TRBJ2-7; 9 nucleotides match TRBD1. The CDR3 runs to 15 residues. Per germline, CDR1 MDHEN and CDR2 SYDVKM. V was clipped by 6 bases and J by 2 bases; unmatched bases: 8. The CDR3 nucleotides read TGTGCCAGCAGGCCACGGGACAGGGTAACCTACGAGCAGTACTTC. As protein: CASRPRDRVTYEQYF.

V gene TRBV30 combines with J gene TRBJ2-3; D is perhaps TRBD2 (5 bases). CDR1 and CDR2 from the germline V gene are GTSNPN and SVGIG (reference sequence). Deletions cut 5 bases from V and 4 bases from J, with 16 bases between. This CDR3 is 14 amino acids long. CDR3 region: CAWVRKDGADTQYF. The CDR3 nucleotides are TGTGCCTGGGTTAGAAAGGACGGGGCAGATACGCAGTATTTT. The variable domain in full, completed from reference TRBV30 and TRBJ2-3, reads SQTIHQWPATLVQPVGSPLSLECTVEGTSNPNLYWYRQAAGRGLQLLFYSVGIGQISSEVPQNLSASRPQDRQFILSSKKLLLSDSGFYLCAWVRKDGADTQYFGPGTRLTVL.

This chain links TRBV27 with TRBJ2-1; D gene ambiguous. Germline CDR1 MNHEY, CDR2 SMNVEV (reference sequence). V lost 2 bases and J lost 4, with 12 bases in between. There are 15 residues in the CDR3. For the CDR3, the DNA is TGTGCCAGCAGTTTAGGGTCCGTCCGGTACAATGAGCAGTTCTTC. Its translation: CASSLGSVRYNEQFF.

V and J are TRBV11-2 and TRBJ2-5; TRBD2 is a possible D gene (6 bases). Germline V gene sequence: CDR1 SGHAT, CDR2 FQNNGV. This CDR3 spans 15 amino acids. V was clipped by 4 bases and J by 7 bases, with 19 bases between them. The CDR3, as DNA: TGTGCCAGCAGCTCGCATAGCGGAGACGGCGTGACCCAGTACTTC. Translated, it gives CASSSHSGDGVTQYF.

This chain uses TRBV4-2 with TRBJ1-2, with a weak D call TRBD1 (6 bases). Trimming took 8 bases from V and 1 from J, leaving 14 bases between them. This CDR3 region has 14 residues. Germline values: CDR1 LGHNA, CDR2 YNFKEQ. The DNA of the CDR3 is TGTGCCAGCGCAGGGGACGCCTTTAACTATGGCTACACCTTC. Its translation is CASAGDAFNYGYTF.

This rearrangement joins TRBV9 to TRBJ2-5; 8 bases fit TRBD2. Germline CDR1 is SGDLS and CDR2 is YYNGEE. The CDR3 sequence is 13 residues long. Unmatched junction bases numbered 3, after V lost 3 bases and J lost 5 bases. CDR3 region: CASSAGLAETQYF. As DNA, the CDR3 is TGTGCCAGCAGCGCCGGACTAGCTGAGACCCAGTACTTC.

V is TRBV7-3 and J is TRBJ2-1, with TRBD2 identical over 7 bases. Germline assignment: CDR1 SGHTA and CDR2 FQGTGA. V trimming: 2 bases; J trimming: 4 bases; junction bases outside the gene matches: 5. CDR3 size: 15 residues. CDR3 residues: CASSLSGTIYNEQFF. The DNA for the CDR3 is TGTGCCAGCAGCTTATCCGGGACTATATACAATGAGCAGTTCTTC. The full variable domain, with the rest looked up from reference TRBV7-3 and TRBJ2-1, is GAGVSQTPSNKVTEKGKYVELRCDPISGHTALYWYRQSLGQGPEFLIYFQGTGAADDSGLPNDRFFAVRPEGSVSTLKIQRTERGDSAVYLCASSLSGTIYNEQFFGPGTRLTVL.

The rearrangement joins TRBV11-2 to TRBJ2-1; D gene uncertain. Per the germline V gene, CDR1 is SGHAT and CDR2 is FQNNGV. Trimming stripped 0 bases from V and 8 bases from J, with 14 bases between. CDR3 length equals 15 residues. CDR3 nucleotides: TGTGCCAGCAGCTTAGATTGGTATATCGACGATGAGCAGTTCTTC. Residues: CASSLDWYIDDEQFF. Complete variable domain (other parts from reference TRBV11-2 and TRBJ2-1): EAGVAQSPRYKIIEKRQSVAFWCNPISGHATLYWYQQILGQGPKLLIQFQNNGVVDDSQLPKDRFSAERLKGVDSTLKIQPAKLEDSAVYLCASSLDWYIDDEQFFGPGTRLTVL.

The rearrangement links TRBV7-3 to TRBJ2-7; a weak D match, TRBD1 (8 bases). The V gene lost 4 bases and the J gene lost 5 bases, with 12 bases spanning the gap. The CDR3 runs to 13 residues. Germline assignment: CDR1 SGHTA and CDR2 FQGTGA. In DNA form, the CDR3 reads TGTGCCAGCAGCTCTACAGGGGGGGACGAGCAGTACTTC. This encodes CASSSTGGDEQYF.

The chain is built from TRBV12-5 and TRBJ2-1, with TRBD2 identical over 10 bases. Unmatched junction bases numbered 4, after V lost 5 bases and J lost 9 bases. Germline CDR1 LGHNT, CDR2 FRNRAP. The CDR3 loop spans 13 amino acids. The DNA of the CDR3 is TGTGCTAGTGGTAGGACTAGCGGTTTTGAGCAGTTCTTC. As protein: CASGRTSGFEQFF.

This chain links TRBV7-9 with TRBJ2-7, with D hard to call. The CDR3 is 13 residues long. The V end lost 4 bases, the J end lost 6 bases, and 13 bases lay between the germline ends. Germline CDR1 SEHNR, CDR2 FQNEAQ (reference sequence). The CDR3 DNA reads TGTGCCAGCAGCTCCGCTGGGTTCGTCGAGCAGTACTTC. Protein product: CASSSAGFVEQYF.

The sample holds one count of this clone. The genes are TRBV30 and TRBJ2-3, with D perhaps matching TRBD2 (5 bases). Per the germline V gene, CDR1 is GTSNPN and CDR2 is SVGIG (reference sequence). Trimming left V 2 bases short and J 6 bases short, with 18 bases between. CDR3 length: 15 amino acids. This CDR3 is CAWSFSSVAGDTQYF. The CDR3 DNA is TGTGCCTGGAGTTTTAGTAGCGTTGCCGGGGATACGCAGTATTTT. Complete variable domain (other parts from reference TRBV30 and TRBJ2-3): SQTIHQWPATLVQPVGSPLSLECTVEGTSNPNLYWYRQAAGRGLQLLFYSVGIGQISSEVPQNLSASRPQDRQFILSSKKLLLSDSGFYLCAWSFSSVAGDTQYFGPGTRLTVL.

The genes are TRBV11-2 and TRBJ2-3; possibly TRBD1 or TRBD2 for D (5 bases each). There are 11 residues in the CDR3. Germline V gene lookup returns CDR1 SGHAT and CDR2 FQNNGV. Trimming removed 5 bases at V and 10 bases at J, with 10 bases between. The CDR3 here is CASSPGTAQYF. In DNA form, the CDR3 reads TGTGCCAGCAGCCCTGGGACGGCGCAGTATTTT. Complete variable domain (other parts from reference TRBV11-2 and TRBJ2-3): EAGVAQSPRYKIIEKRQSVAFWCNPISGHATLYWYQQILGQGPKLLIQFQNNGVVDDSQLPKDRFSAERLKGVDSTLKIQPAKLEDSAVYLCASSPGTAQYFGPGTRLTVL.

The chain joins TRBV4-3 to TRBJ2-5, with D possibly being TRBD1 (5 bases). Germline V gives CDR1 LGHNA, CDR2 YSLEER. This CDR3 has 13 residues. Trimming removed 4 bases at V and 1 base at J, with 7 bases between. The CDR3 here is CASSRDSQETQYF. DNA for the CDR3: TGCGCCAGCAGCCGAGACAGCCAAGAGACCCAGTACTTC.

The rearrangement uses TRBV6-5 and TRBJ2-7; 9 nucleotides align to TRBD1. The germline gives CDR1 MNHEY, CDR2 SVGAGI. Losses at the gene ends were 6 bases for V and 3 bases for J; bases not matched to a gene: 9. CDR3 length: 15 residues. CDR3 bases: TGTGCCAGCAGGCCCCGGGACAGGGATCGCTACGAGCAGTACTTC. It yields the protein CASRPRDRDRYEQYF.

In nucleotides, the CDR3 is TGTGCCAGCAGCTTAGGGGCTAGGGATCTGTACTTC. Translating it yields CASSLGARDLYF. V gene TRBV7-9 combines with J gene TRBJ2-7; D remains unclear. Germline CDR1 reads SEHNR; CDR2 reads FQNEAQ (reference sequence). Deletions cut 1 base from V and 12 bases from J, with 13 bases between. This CDR3 is built from 12 residues.

This chain connects TRBV11-3 to TRBJ2-6; either TRBD1 or TRBD2 may supply D (5 bases each). The germline V and J ends were trimmed by 6 bases and 8 bases, with 23 bases remaining between them. The germline V gene has CDR1 SGHNT and CDR2 YENEEA. The CDR3 loop spans 17 amino acids. Here the CDR3 reads CASRNRGRVGGSNVLTF. As DNA, the CDR3 is TGTGCCAGCAGAAATAGGGGCAGGGTAGGAGGCTCCAACGTCCTGACTTTC.

This clone was counted only a few times. The J gene is TRBJ1-3, the V gene TRBV10-3; tentative D call: TRBD1 (6 bases). The CDR3 length is 12 residues. V shed 4 bases and J shed 8 bases, with 9 bases lying between them. Per germline, CDR1 ENHRY and CDR2 SYGVKD. CDR3: CAISGRGDTIYF. The CDR3 DNA reads TGTGCCATCAGTGGCAGGGGTGACACCATATATTTT.

The chain carries TRBV9 and TRBJ2-7, with D possibly being TRBD2 (5 bases). The CDR3 length is 15 residues. Germline CDR1 SGDLS, CDR2 YYNGEE. The germline V and J ends were trimmed by 0 bases and 4 bases, with 14 bases remaining between them. The CDR3 nucleotides read TGTGCCAGCAGCGTAGAGGGAACCCGGGGATACGAGCAGTACTTC. Translating it yields CASSVEGTRGYEQYF.

The V call is TRBV5-1, the J call TRBJ2-2, with 13 bases lining up with TRBD2. The CDR3 length is 16 residues. The germline V gene encodes CDR1 SGHRS and CDR2 YFSETQ. Trimming cost V 4 bases and J 6 bases; bases outside gene matches: 6. CDR3 DNA sequence: TGCGCCAGCAGCCCCAAGACTAGCGGGAGGTCCGGGGAGCTGTTTTTT. It encodes CASSPKTSGRSGELFF.

J is TRBJ2-3 and V is TRBV7-9; no clear D gene. Germline loops: CDR1 SEHNR, CDR2 FQNEAQ (reference sequence). The CDR3 is made up of 16 amino acids. V was shortened by 1 base and J by 0 bases, with 11 bases between the two germline ends. The CDR3 is CASSLGSLSSTDTQYF. The CDR3 coding sequence is TGTGCCAGCAGCTTAGGTTCGTTATCTAGCACAGATACGCAGTATTTT.

J is TRBJ2-3 and V is TRBV7-9, with TRBD2 as a possible D gene (5 bases). The CDR3 length is 12 residues. Germline V gene data show CDR1 as SEHNR and CDR2 as FQNEAQ (reference sequence). The V end lost 8 bases, the J end lost 9 bases, and 15 bases lay between the germline ends. The CDR3 here is CASDTVGVTQYF. CDR3 nucleotide sequence: TGTGCCAGCGACACGGTGGGAGTGACGCAGTATTTT.

The V and J genes are TRBV29-1 and TRBJ2-1; the D gene is possibly TRBD1 (6 bases). V was clipped by 3 bases and J by 3 bases, with 18 bases between them. CDR1 is SQVTM, CDR2 ANQGSEA, per germline. The CDR3 length is 16 residues. DNA for the CDR3: TGCAGCGTTGAGGGGGCGAGCGGCAAATACTACAATGAGCAGTTCTTC. Translation gives CSVEGASGKYYNEQFF.

This chain connects TRBV20-1 to TRBJ2-5; D is ambiguous. The DNA end is a closer match to TRBJ2-7, so the J assignment may be wrong. CDR3 length: 11 amino acids. Germline CDR1 is DFQATT and CDR2 is SNEGSKA (reference sequence). CDR3 DNA sequence: TGCAGTGCTAGAGATGACTACGAGCAGTACTTC. Protein product: CSARDDYEQYF.

The chain uses TRBV28 and TRBJ2-1; D is unresolved. Germline V gene lookup returns CDR1 MDHEN and CDR2 SYDVKM. Trimming removed 6 bases from V and 4 bases from J, with 16 bases in between. This CDR3 contains 15 residues. The CDR3 DNA is TGTGCCAGCAGGGGTTCAGGATCACCTTACAATGAGCAGTTCTTC. Amino acids: CASRGSGSPYNEQFF.

The V call is TRBV5-4, the J call TRBJ2-2; 11 bases are shared with TRBD2. Per the germline V gene, CDR1 is SGHNT and CDR2 is YYREEE (reference sequence). The J segment lost 7 bases and the V segment lost 2 bases, leaving 7 bases of the junction unmatched. This CDR3 is built from 16 residues. The CDR3 bases are TGTGCCAGCAGCTTAGGTGGACTAGCGGGTGACGGGGAGCTGTTTTTT. Its translation is CASSLGGLAGDGELFF.

The chain couples TRBV28 to TRBJ2-3, with a possible D match to TRBD1 (5 bases). This CDR3 is 14 amino acids long. In germline, CDR1 is MDHEN, CDR2 SYDVKM. Trimming removed 6 bases from V and 5 bases from J, with 15 bases in between. CDR3 DNA: TGTGCCAGCAGGTGGGCAGGGTCTGAAGATACGCAGTATTTT. Its protein is CASRWAGSEDTQYF.

This chain uses TRBV29-1 with TRBJ2-1, with D hard to call. Germline values: CDR1 SQVTM, CDR2 ANQGSEA. The V end lost 1 base, the J end lost 4 bases, and 11 bases lay between the germline ends. CDR3 length: 14 amino acids. CDR3 nucleotides: TGCAGCGTTGAAGGGGGTTCCTCTTACAATGAGCAGTTCTTC. Translated, it gives CSVEGGSSYNEQFF.